Each of the 25 T cell receptor beta chains below was sequenced from the same sample in a study of blood T cell repertoires in COVID-19. Assay used: immunoSEQ multiplex PCR; TCRdb lists only in-frame clones, some missing. The table records approximately 210,000 clones, about 84% of them present only once. Sequencing was performed on PBMCs or T cells enriched from blood (not recorded which). Receptors originate from a man younger than 40 with acute COVID-19.

This clone has just a few counts. V usage is TRBV12-3 or TRBV12-4 and J usage is TRBJ1-2; 8 bases line up with TRBD1. The CDR3 sequence is 13 residues long. J was trimmed by 8 bases and V by 7 bases; bases with no gene match: 9. The CDR3 sequence is CASNAGGARGYTF. The CDR3, as DNA: TGTGCCAGCAACGCAGGGGGCGCGAGAGGCTACACCTTC.

The chain carries TRBV18 and TRBJ2-1; TRBD2 matches 8 bases. Germline lookup yields CDR1 KGHSH and CDR2 LQKENI. Unmatched junction bases numbered 8, after V lost 8 bases and J lost 5 bases. The CDR3 has 14 residues. The CDR3 is CASLAGFMNNEQFF. The CDR3 nucleotides read TGTGCCAGCCTAGCGGGCTTTATGAACAATGAGCAGTTCTTC.

In its sample, this clone was seen once. The rearrangement links TRBV2 to TRBJ2-4; 10 nucleotides agree with TRBD1. Germline lookup yields CDR1 SNHLY and CDR2 FYNNEI. The CDR3 is 16 residues long. The V segment lost 5 bases and the J segment 9 bases; nucleotides outside the gene matches: 13. The CDR3: CASSTNPPGQGSIQYF. CDR3 DNA: TGTGCCAGCAGTACAAATCCTCCGGGACAGGGGTCCATTCAGTACTTC.

In its sample, this clone was seen a few times. The J gene is TRBJ1-2, the V gene TRBV7-9; 9 bases are a match to TRBD1. Germline V lookup: CDR1 SEHNR, CDR2 FQNEAQ (reference sequence). V lost 3 bases and J lost 4; bases outside the gene matches: 6. The CDR3 has 15 residues. CDR3 nucleotide sequence: TGTGCCAGCAGCTTGTCGGGACAGGGAATCTATGGCTACACCTTC. It codes for CASSLSGQGIYGYTF.

The chain couples TRBV3-1 (or the pseudogene TRBV3-2) to TRBJ1-4, with 8 bases fitting TRBD1. The CDR3 is 15 amino acids. Germline loops: CDR1 LGHDT, CDR2 YNNKEL (reference sequence). V dropped 4 bases and J dropped 8; count of bases not matched to a gene: 9. The CDR3 protein is CASSPFQGAGEKLFF. CDR3 DNA sequence: TGTGCCAGCAGCCCCTTCCAGGGGGCGGGAGAAAAACTGTTTTTT.

The chain joins TRBV30 to TRBJ2-7; a possible D gene is TRBD2 (5 bases). The V end was cut by 5 bases, the J end by 9 bases, with 14 bases between. The V gene's germline CDR1 is GTSNPN and CDR2 SVGIG (reference sequence). The CDR3 has 11 residues. The CDR3 loop is CAWSVGKGQYF. CDR3 nucleotide sequence: TGTGCCTGGTCTGTCGGGAAAGGGCAGTACTTC.

CDR3 amino acids: CASSQETGKAPLHF. The CDR3 region has the DNA TGTGCCAGCAGCCAAGAAACGGGGAAGGCACCCCTCCACTTT. The J gene is TRBJ1-6, the V gene TRBV14; D not resolved. Trimming removed 0 bases at V and 11 bases at J, with 11 bases between. The CDR3 has 14 residues. CDR1 is SGHDN, CDR2 FVKESK, per germline.

The genes are TRBV25-1 and TRBJ2-7, with D maybe TRBD1 (5 bases). The CDR3 is made up of 14 amino acids. Trimming removed 5 bases at V and 1 base at J, with 12 bases between. Germline CDR1 and CDR2: MGHDK and SYGVNS. The CDR3 DNA follows: TGTGCCAGCAGTAGGGGCCTGGCGTCCTACGAGCAGTACTTC. Its translation is CASSRGLASYEQYF.

The gene calls are TRBV27 and TRBJ2-3; unclear D gene. The CDR3 has 13 residues. Germline-derived CDR1 and CDR2 are MNHEY and SMNVEV (reference sequence). The V end lost 3 bases, the J end lost 8 bases, and 12 bases lay between the germline ends. The CDR3 DNA is TGTGCCAGCAGTTTGGCCGACTTAGGTACGCAGTATTTT. Translated: CASSLADLGTQYF.

The chain couples TRBV7-2 to TRBJ2-3; the match to TRBD2 covers 7 bases. CDR1 SGHTA and CDR2 FQGNSA come from the germline V gene. Losses at the gene ends were 1 base for V and 1 base for J; bases not matched to a gene: 5. The CDR3 extends over 16 amino acids. CDR3 nucleotides: TGTGCCAGCAGCTTAGGACGGGGGGTTGGCACAGATACGCAGTATTTT. Amino acids: CASSLGRGVGTDTQYF. Supplemented by reference TRBV7-2 and TRBJ2-3, the full variable domain reads GAGVSQSPSNKVTEKGKDVELRCDPISGHTALYWYRQSLGQGLEFLIYFQGNSAPDKSGLPSDRFSAERTGGSVSTLTIQRTQQEDSAVYLCASSLGRGVGTDTQYFGPGTRLTVL.

Comment on this clone: Other DNA sequences in the sample encode the same CDR3. This chain connects TRBV12-3 or TRBV12-4 to TRBJ1-2; D possibly corresponds to TRBD1 (6 bases). The CDR3 is made up of 13 amino acids. Trimming stripped 3 bases from V and 5 bases from J, with 10 bases between. The CDR3 nucleotides are TGTGCCAGCAGTTTCGGGACATCATATGGCTACACCTTC. Translating gives CASSFGTSYGYTF.

V gene TRBV12-5 combines with J gene TRBJ1-1; D might be TRBD1 (5 bases). Trimming shortened V by 2 bases and J by 4 bases, and 8 bases separated the two germline ends. The germline V gene has CDR1 LGHNT and CDR2 FRNRAP. The CDR3 sequence is 13 residues long. The CDR3 is CASGLSQGTEAFF. The CDR3 coding sequence is TGTGCTAGTGGTTTGAGCCAGGGCACTGAAGCTTTCTTT.

This rearrangement joins TRBV28 to TRBJ1-3; the D gene is possibly TRBD1 (5 bases). V lost 2 bases to trimming and J lost 7 bases, with 18 bases between them. The CDR3 loop spans 16 amino acids. Looked up from germline, CDR1 is MDHEN and CDR2 is SYDVKM. CDR3 DNA sequence: TGTGCCAGCAGTTTACCCCGGGGGACCCGGGGGAACACCATATATTTT. Translation gives CASSLPRGTRGNTIYF. Variable domain in full (rest from reference TRBV28 and TRBJ1-3): DVKVTQSSRYLVKRTGEKVFLECVQDMDHENMFWYRQDPGLGLRLIYFSYDVKMKEKGDIPEGYSVSREKKERFSLILESASTNQTSMYLCASSLPRGTRGNTIYFGEGSWLTVV.

The J gene is TRBJ1-5, the V gene TRBV19, with D unresolved. The CDR3 length is 15 residues. Germline CDR1 reads LNHDA; CDR2 reads SQIVND (reference sequence). The V gene lost 3 bases and the J gene lost 3 bases, with 12 bases spanning the gap. In DNA, the CDR3 is TGTGCCAGTAGTATTACCGCTCCAGTCAATCAGCCCCAGCATTTT. Translated: CASSITAPVNQPQHF. The whole variable domain, remainder taken from reference TRBV19 and TRBJ1-5, is DGGITQSPKYLFRKEGQNVTLSCEQNLNHDAMYWYRQDPGQGLRLIYYSQIVNDFQKGDIAEGYSVSREKKESFPLTVTSAQKNPTAFYLCASSITAPVNQPQHFGDGTRLSIL.

This clone was seen only a few times. The chain joins TRBV5-5 to TRBJ1-2; D perhaps matches TRBD1 (5 bases). Trimming pared 4 bases from V and 4 bases from J, leaving 14 bases between. Germline V CDR1 and CDR2: SGHKS, YYEKEE (reference sequence). CDR3 length: 14 residues. The CDR3 reads CASSPTQGGYGYTF. The CDR3 DNA sequence: TGTGCCAGCAGCCCTACTCAGGGAGGCTATGGCTACACCTTC.

This clone has a single count. The chain links TRBV2 to TRBJ1-6; D unclear. The CDR3 consists of 13 residues. The V gene's germline CDR1 is SNHLY and CDR2 FYNNEI. V was shortened by 0 bases and J by 15 bases, with 12 bases between the two germline ends. CDR3 sequence: CASSEARDGVLHF. CDR3 DNA: TGTGCCAGCAGTGAAGCGAGGGATGGGGTCCTCCACTTT.

The chain carries TRBV6-1 and TRBJ1-5; D not resolved. Germline assignment: CDR1 MNHNS and CDR2 SASEGT. The germline V and J ends were trimmed by 3 bases and 0 bases, with 9 bases remaining between them. The CDR3 totals 15 residues. CDR3 sequence (DNA): TGTGCCAGCAGTGATGAGCCCTATAGCAATCAGCCCCAGCATTTT. This sequence encodes CASSDEPYSNQPQHF.

This rearrangement joins TRBV2 to TRBJ2-3; a possible D gene is TRBD1 (5 bases). The CDR3 length is 15 residues. CDR1 and CDR2 from the germline V gene are SNHLY and FYNNEI. V lost 2 bases and J lost 5, with 14 bases in between. The CDR3 nucleotides are TGTGCCAGCAGTGAATACCCCCCAGGGTTAGATACGCAGTATTTT. Translation: CASSEYPPGLDTQYF.

V and J are TRBV18 and TRBJ2-3, with 10 bases identical to TRBD2. The junction had 9 bases not matched to a gene; V was cut back by 4 bases and J by 5 bases. This CDR3 is 16 amino acids long. CDR1 KGHSH and CDR2 LQKENI come from the germline V gene. Here the CDR3 reads CASSRNSGGLKDTQYF. DNA of the CDR3: TGTGCCAGCTCACGCAATAGCGGGGGGCTTAAAGATACGCAGTATTTT.

The chain links TRBV18 to TRBJ1-6; 7 positions agree with TRBD1. The germline V gene has CDR1 KGHSH and CDR2 LQKENI. J lost 7 bases, V lost 3 bases, and 6 bases had no gene match. The CDR3 extends over 15 amino acids. The CDR3 DNA reads TGTGCCAGCTCACCTCTGGACAGGACCAATTCACCCCTCCACTTT. Protein: CASSPLDRTNSPLHF.

The chain links TRBV7-2 to TRBJ2-3; 7 bases are a match to TRBD1. CDR3 length: 15 amino acids. CDR1 and CDR2 (germline): SGHTA, FQGNSA. Germline trimming cut 8 bases from V and 0 bases from J; bases unmatched to any gene: 8. The CDR3 sequence is CASADRAWSTDTQYF. The CDR3 bases are TGTGCCAGCGCAGACAGGGCTTGGAGCACAGATACGCAGTATTTT.

The rearrangement joins TRBV10-2 to TRBJ1-1; D remains ambiguous. Germline V gene data show CDR1 as WSHSY and CDR2 as SAAADI. V dropped 10 bases and J dropped 0 bases, with 9 bases sitting between them. The CDR3 runs to 12 residues. The CDR3 sequence is CAIRGVNTEAFF. DNA for the CDR3: TGCGCCATCCGAGGTGTGAACACTGAAGCTTTCTTT.

The chain is built from TRBV7-9 and TRBJ1-2; D may be TRBD1 (5 bases). Germline V gene data show CDR1 as SEHNR and CDR2 as FQNEAQ (reference sequence). The CDR3 runs to 13 residues. The V end lost 5 bases, the J end lost 4 bases, and 11 bases lay between the germline ends. For the CDR3, the DNA is TGTGCCAGCAGCCCCACTGACAGCTATGGCTACACCTTC. This encodes CASSPTDSYGYTF.

The chain employs TRBV6-6 and TRBJ1-1, with 7 bases aligning to TRBD1. The CDR3 loop spans 17 amino acids. V lost 5 bases to trimming and J lost 0 bases; unmatched junction nucleotides: 12. CDR1 MNHNY and CDR2 SVGAGI come from the germline V gene (reference sequence). CDR3 residues: CASSPRDRQYVNTEAFF. CDR3 in DNA: TGTGCCAGCAGTCCAAGGGACAGACAGTATGTGAACACTGAAGCTTTCTTT.

A few counts support this clone. The chain links TRBV28 to TRBJ2-7; TRBD1 agrees at 8 bases. Germline values: CDR1 MDHEN, CDR2 SYDVKM. V gave up 5 bases and J gave up 2 bases; unmatched junction bases: 8. The CDR3 length is 15 residues. The CDR3 DNA reads as TGTGCCAGCAGTCTCGCGTACAGGGGGACCTACGAGCAGTACTTC. It encodes CASSLAYRGTYEQYF.